The present T cell receptor beta chain was sequenced within a study of T-cell reconstitution after alpha-beta-depleted transplantation in children. The authors prepared the TCRbeta library with unique molecular identifiers. Each CDR3 protein gets one entry after TCRdb re-called the PCR reads with MiXCR. This repertoire shows roughly 500,000 distinct CDR3 sequences, 18% found once; its top ten account for less than 4%. Germline V gene data show CDR1 as LNHNV and CDR2 as YYDKDF (reference sequence). The CDR3 contains 13 residues. J was trimmed by 5 bases and V by 8 bases; bases with no gene match: 8. The TCR sequence derives from a human donor who donated a stem cell graft to a child with acute lymphoblastic leukemia. V usage is TRBV15 and J usage is TRBJ2-7; 8 nucleotides line up with TRBD1. The specimen was PBMCs from the stem cell graft donor, collected from the stem cell graft. For the CDR3, the DNA is TGTGCCACCTCAACCAGGGGGCAGGACGAGCAGTACTTC. This codes for CATSTRGQDEQYF.